The 32 T cell receptor beta chains given below trace back to one sample, sequenced in a study of a mutant IDH1 vaccine in newly diagnosed glioma. Repertoires were generated with immunoSEQ multiplex PCR, while TCRdb's copy carries only in-frame clones and drops some. In the table there are around 30,000 clones, more than 70% of which are singletons. Time point defined: week 47, end of study. Doses consisted of 300 ug of mutant IDH1 20-mer peptide each, paired with topical imiquimod. No cognate antigen is known for these TCRs. Sample: PBMCs, taken from a glioma patient whose treatment included an IDH1 peptide vaccine. These receptors came from a man aged 35 to 55 with glioma.

The chain uses TRBV27 and TRBJ2-1; D remains ambiguous. V was pared by 5 bases and J by 7 bases, with 9 bases between. The CDR3 totals 12 residues. Germline CDR1 reads MNHEY; CDR2 reads SMNVEV (reference sequence). CDR3: CASSPFTNEQFF. The CDR3 coding sequence is TGTGCCAGCAGTCCATTCACAAATGAGCAGTTCTTC.

Concerning this clone: Other DNA sequences in the same sample also yield this CDR3. The CDR3 region is CSARVYEQYV. As DNA, the CDR3 is TGCAGTGCTAGGGTCTACGAGCAGTACGTC. The rearrangement uses TRBV20-1 and TRBJ2-7; D call uncertain. This CDR3 has 10 residues. V lost 3 bases and J lost 3, with 3 bases in between. From germline, CDR1 is DFQATT and CDR2 SNEGSKA (reference sequence).

J is TRBJ1-5 and V is TRBV28, with D uncertain. Germline CDR1 MDHEN, CDR2 SYDVKM. This CDR3 has 13 residues. V gave up 8 bases and J gave up 5 bases, with 13 bases separating them. In DNA, the CDR3 is TGTGCCAGCGGCCTGTCGGTGGATCAGCCCCAGCATTTT. It yields the protein CASGLSVDQPQHF.

The chain has TRBV2 and TRBJ1-5; D remains unclear. Trimming left V 6 bases short and J 1 base short, with 10 bases between. This CDR3 is 14 amino acids long. The germline gives CDR1 SNHLY, CDR2 FYNNEI. CDR3 protein: CASSWDRSNQPQHF. DNA of the CDR3: TGTGCCAGCAGCTGGGATCGGAGCAATCAGCCCCAGCATTTT.

V is TRBV5-4 and J is TRBJ2-2; D gene uncertain. V lost 0 bases to trimming and J lost 5 bases, with 11 bases between them. The germline V gene has CDR1 SGHNT and CDR2 YYREEE (reference sequence). The CDR3 is made up of 15 amino acids. CDR3 amino acids: CASSLARMGTGELFF. The CDR3 DNA reads as TGTGCCAGCAGCTTGGCCAGGATGGGGACCGGGGAGCTGTTTTTT.

V and J are TRBV29-1 and TRBJ2-1; no clear D gene. CDR3 length: 10 amino acids. From germline, CDR1 is SQVTM and CDR2 ANQGSEA. V lost 0 bases and J 10 bases, leaving 4 bases between the germline ends. The CDR3 DNA is TGCAGCGTTGAAGACAGGGAGCAGTTCTTC. Translated: CSVEDREQFF.

The CDR3: CASSPGTANTGELFF. The CDR3 DNA reads as TGTGCCAGCAGCCCCGGGACGGCAAACACCGGGGAGCTGTTTTTT. The rearrangement links TRBV7-7 to TRBJ2-2; D may correspond to TRBD1 or TRBD2 (5 bases each). Per germline, CDR1 SSHAT and CDR2 FNYEAQ (reference sequence). V gave up 5 bases and J gave up 2 bases, with 12 bases separating them. CDR3 size: 15 residues.

V is TRBV2 and J is TRBJ1-2; 9 nucleotides agree with TRBD1. This CDR3 has 14 amino acids. Trimming cost V 6 bases and J 7 bases; bases outside gene matches: 9. Germline values: CDR1 SNHLY, CDR2 FYNNEI. CDR3 DNA sequence: TGTGCCAGCAGGTCTCTAGGACAGGGGTTTGGCTACACCTTC. Translation gives CASRSLGQGFGYTF. The full variable domain, its missing parts supplied by reference TRBV2 and TRBJ1-2, is EPEVTQTPSHQVTQMGQEVILRCVPISNHLYFYWYRQILGQKVEFLVSFYNNEISEKSEIFDDQFSVERPDGSNFTLKIRSTKLEDSAMYFCASRSLGQGFGYTFGSGTRLTVV.

CDR3 coding DNA: TGTGCCAGCAGCGCCAAGGTGGGGGGGTCTAAGGACACTGAAGCTTTCTTT. Protein product: CASSAKVGGSKDTEAFF. The genes are TRBV5-5 and TRBJ1-1, with a possible D match to TRBD1 (5 bases). The CDR3 extends over 17 amino acids. Germline V gives CDR1 SGHKS, CDR2 YYEKEE (reference sequence). V gave up 4 bases and J gave up 3 bases, with 22 bases separating them.

The rearrangement joins TRBV7-2 to TRBJ2-2; 11 nucleotides match TRBD2. Looked up from germline, CDR1 is SGHTA and CDR2 is FQGNSA. The CDR3 has 17 amino acids. Trimming cost V 4 bases and J 0 bases; bases outside gene matches: 4. The CDR3 DNA follows: TGTGCCAGCAGCTCGGGACTAGCGGACGCGAACACCGGGGAGCTGTTTTTT. It translates to CASSSGLADANTGELFF. The full variable domain, its missing parts supplied by reference TRBV7-2 and TRBJ2-2, is GAGVSQSPSNKVTEKGKDVELRCDPISGHTALYWYRQSLGQGLEFLIYFQGNSAPDKSGLPSDRFSAERTGGSVSTLTIQRTQQEDSAVYLCASSSGLADANTGELFFGEGSRLTVL.

The chain couples TRBV7-2 to TRBJ1-3; the D gene is possibly TRBD1 (5 bases). V was cut by 1 base and J by 3 bases, with 10 bases left in between. Germline loops: CDR1 SGHTA, CDR2 FQGNSA. CDR3 length equals 15 residues. The CDR3 spells CASSLVGAGGNTIYF. CDR3 nucleotide sequence: TGTGCCAGCAGCTTAGTAGGGGCGGGTGGAAACACCATATATTTT.

The chain links TRBV6-5 to TRBJ2-3; D gene unclear. The germline CDR1 and CDR2 sequences are MNHEY and SVGAGI. There are 14 residues in the CDR3. V lost 5 bases to trimming and J lost 5 bases, with 14 bases between them. The CDR3 reads CASSDPPGLDTQYF. Written as DNA, the CDR3 is TGTGCCAGCAGTGACCCCCCGGGTCTAGATACGCAGTATTTT.

The rearrangement links TRBV5-1 to TRBJ2-7; 7 bases are shared with TRBD1. Per germline, CDR1 SGHRS and CDR2 YFSETQ. This CDR3 comprises 13 residues. V shed 0 bases, J shed 3 bases, and the junction held 0 bases outside the gene matches. As DNA, the CDR3 is TGCGCCAGCAGCTTGGGGACAGGCTACGAGCAGTACTTC. It yields the protein CASSLGTGYEQYF.

The chain couples TRBV28 to TRBJ1-2; 9 nucleotides match TRBD1. Germline V gives CDR1 MDHEN, CDR2 SYDVKM. There are 14 residues in the CDR3. Unmatched junction bases numbered 8, after V lost 6 bases and J lost 6 bases. CDR3 sequence reads: CASRRPGTGNGYTF. CDR3 in DNA: TGTGCCAGCAGACGTCCCGGGACAGGGAATGGCTACACCTTC.

The J gene is TRBJ1-3, the V gene TRBV4-2; D is ambiguous. CDR1 LGHNA and CDR2 YNFKEQ come from the germline V gene. V gave up 0 bases and J gave up 4 bases, with 13 bases separating them. CDR3 length: 16 residues. Here the CDR3 DNA reads TGTGCCAGCAGCCAAGACCCGGGGTCGCTCGGAAACACCATATATTTT. It codes for CASSQDPGSLGNTIYF.

This chain joins TRBV5-1 and TRBJ1-4; no reliable D call. The germline V gene has CDR1 SGHRS and CDR2 YFSETQ. This CDR3 is built from 13 residues. V lost 4 bases and J 8 bases, leaving 12 bases between the germline ends. The CDR3 protein is CASSVRTGEKLFF. Written as DNA, the CDR3 is TGCGCCAGCAGCGTTCGCACGGGGGAAAAACTGTTTTTT. Full variable domain (rest looked up from reference TRBV5-1 and TRBJ1-4): KAGVTQTPRYLIKTRGQQVTLSCSPISGHRSVSWYQQTPGQGLQFLFEYFSETQRNKGNFPGRFSGRQFSNSRSEMNVSTLELGDSALYLCASSVRTGEKLFFGSGTQLSVL.

The genes are TRBV18 and TRBJ2-6; D tentatively fits TRBD1 or TRBD2 (6 bases each). The germline CDR1 and CDR2 sequences are KGHSH and LQKENI. This CDR3 is built from 21 residues. Trimming left V 2 bases short and J 0 bases short, with 23 bases between. The CDR3 DNA reads TGTGCCAGCTCACCAGTAGCGGTTTCCGGGACATTTAGCTCTGGGGCCAACGTCCTGACTTTC. It codes for CASSPVAVSGTFSSGANVLTF.

This clone has just one count. This sequence joins TRBV6-5 and TRBJ1-5, with D possibly matching TRBD1 (5 bases). Trimming removed 2 bases from V and 7 bases from J, with 9 bases in between. This CDR3 region has 13 residues. Looked up from germline, CDR1 is MNHEY and CDR2 is SVGAGI. The CDR3 coding sequence is TGTGCCAGCAGTTACGGGGGAGGGCAGCCCCAGCATTTT. Translated, it gives CASSYGGGQPQHF.

This rearrangement joins TRBV7-9 to TRBJ2-3; maybe TRBD1 (6 bases). Germline V lookup: CDR1 SEHNR, CDR2 FQNEAQ (reference sequence). The V end was cut by 10 bases, the J end by 4 bases, with 12 bases between. The length of the CDR3 is 12 residues. CDR3 sequence: CATRGGSDTQYF. CDR3 sequence (DNA): TGTGCCACCAGGGGTGGGTCAGATACGCAGTATTTT.

V is TRBV4-3 and J is TRBJ2-1; D is tentatively TRBD1 or TRBD2 (6 bases each). CDR3 length equals 13 residues. V dropped 4 bases and J dropped 8 bases, with 12 bases sitting between them. CDR1 and CDR2 from the germline V gene are LGHNA and YSLEER. This CDR3 is CASSPIGGDEQFF. CDR3 coding DNA: TGCGCCAGCAGCCCGATCGGGGGCGATGAGCAGTTCTTC.

The gene calls are TRBV9 and TRBJ1-2; 7 nucleotides match TRBD1. The ends lost 0 bases at V and 7 bases at J; junction bases unmatched: 3. The length of the CDR3 is 13 residues. Germline V gene data show CDR1 as SGDLS and CDR2 as YYNGEE. The CDR3 region has the DNA TGTGCCAGCAGCGTAGACAGGGGTGGTGGCTACACCTTC. Its translation: CASSVDRGGGYTF.

This chain connects TRBV28 to TRBJ1-2; TRBD1 matches 8 bases. V lost 6 bases and J lost 3; bases outside the gene matches: 6. Germline CDR1 is MDHEN and CDR2 is SYDVKM. The CDR3 is 14 amino acids. CDR3 protein: CASRAGGEDYGYTF. In DNA, the CDR3 is TGTGCCAGCAGGGCAGGGGGCGAGGACTATGGCTACACCTTC.

V usage is TRBV19 and J usage is TRBJ1-2; tentative D call: TRBD1 (6 bases). There are 13 residues in the CDR3. The V gene's germline CDR1 is LNHDA and CDR2 SQIVND (reference sequence). The V end lost 9 bases, the J end lost 0 bases, and 11 bases lay between the germline ends. DNA for the CDR3: TGTGCCAGCAGGGGAGATGCTAACTATGGCTACACCTTC. Encoded protein: CASRGDANYGYTF. The full variable domain, rest sourced from reference TRBV19 and TRBJ1-2, is DGGITQSPKYLFRKEGQNVTLSCEQNLNHDAMYWYRQDPGQGLRLIYYSQIVNDFQKGDIAEGYSVSREKKESFPLTVTSAQKNPTAFYLCASRGDANYGYTFGSGTRLTVV.

The rearrangement links TRBV2 to TRBJ2-2; 9 positions agree with TRBD1. The CDR3 loop spans 16 amino acids. Trimming removed 5 bases from V and 5 bases from J; junction bases left unmatched: 9. Germline CDR1 SNHLY, CDR2 FYNNEI. CDR3 protein: CASSITGGGRTGELFF. The CDR3 nucleotides read TGTGCCAGCAGTATTACAGGGGGCGGACGGACCGGGGAGCTGTTTTTT.

V and J are TRBV25-1 and TRBJ1-4, with D uncertain. V shed 0 bases and J shed 8 bases, with 10 bases lying between them. CDR3 size: 14 residues. CDR1 MGHDK and CDR2 SYGVNS come from the germline V gene. CDR3 protein: CASSEYALREKLFF. The CDR3 region has the DNA TGTGCCAGCAGTGAATACGCTCTGCGGGAAAAACTGTTTTTT.

The genes are TRBV7-9 and TRBJ2-1; the D gene is possibly TRBD2 (6 bases). Germline V CDR1 and CDR2: SEHNR, FQNEAQ (reference sequence). This CDR3 spans 15 amino acids. Trimming removed 1 base from V and 5 bases from J, with 12 bases in between. CDR3 loop: CASSLGLARNNEQFF. The CDR3 DNA follows: TGTGCCAGCAGCTTAGGTCTAGCGAGGAACAATGAGCAGTTCTTC.

This clone occurred a few times. The V and J genes are TRBV5-4 and TRBJ1-6, with D tentatively TRBD1 (5 bases). The CDR3 runs 19 residues. The V gene's germline CDR1 is SGHNT and CDR2 YYREEE (reference sequence). V shed 4 bases and J shed 9 bases, with 29 bases lying between them. CDR3: CASSGHGAGGYNSGSPLHF. CDR3 nucleotide sequence: TGTGCCAGCAGCGGGCATGGGGCGGGAGGGTATAATTCCGGTTCACCCCTCCACTTT.

The chain joins TRBV5-1 to TRBJ2-5, with TRBD1 as a possible D gene (6 bases). V gave up 2 bases and J gave up 0 bases, with 17 bases separating them. Germline CDR1 and CDR2: SGHRS and YFSETQ. CDR3 size: 17 residues. The CDR3 coding sequence is TGCGCCAGCAGCTTTGTCGCGACAGGAACGTACCAAGAGACCCAGTACTTC. The encoded protein is CASSFVATGTYQETQYF.

V gene TRBV28 combines with J gene TRBJ1-6, with D unclear. Germline V CDR1 and CDR2: MDHEN, SYDVKM. The CDR3 spans 12 residues. Trimming took off 7 bases at V and 8 bases at J, with 9 bases between the two ends. In DNA, the CDR3 is TGTGCCAGCAAAAGAAAAGATTCACCCCTCCACTTT. This codes for CASKRKDSPLHF.

The chain joins TRBV2 to TRBJ1-1, with D possibly matching TRBD1 (6 bases). CDR1 SNHLY and CDR2 FYNNEI come from the germline V gene. The ends were cut back, 7 bases at V and 7 bases at J, with 10 bases in the middle. CDR3 length: 11 residues. The CDR3 coding sequence is TGTGCCAGCACCAGGACAGTTGAAGCTTTCTTT. Its protein product is CASTRTVEAFF.

The chain uses TRBV30 and TRBJ1-2; maybe TRBD1 (5 bases). Germline lookup yields CDR1 GTSNPN and CDR2 SVGIG (reference sequence). This CDR3 is built from 16 residues. Trimming took 3 bases from V and 4 from J, leaving 21 bases between them. The CDR3 region is CAWSRFAGVEGYGYTF. The CDR3 DNA sequence: TGTGCCTGGAGCCGTTTCGCGGGGGTTGAGGGCTATGGCTACACCTTC.

This sequence joins TRBV7-2 and TRBJ2-5, with D possibly matching TRBD2 (5 bases). The J call may be faulty, since TRBJ2-7 better matches the DNA end. Germline V gene lookup returns CDR1 SGHTA and CDR2 FQGNSA. The CDR3 runs 16 residues. DNA for the CDR3: TGTGCCAGCAGCTTAGCGCTGGGGTCCCTTGGGAGCGAGCAGTACTTC. It specifies CASSLALGSLGSEQYF.